This TCR beta chain was captured by sequencing in a study of blood T cells in healthy people across ages. Germline V gives CDR1 SGHRS, CDR2 YFSETQ. Unmatched junction bases numbered 4, after V lost 2 bases and J lost 3 bases. CDR3 length equals 15 residues. This clonotype has just a few counts. Its specificity is unknown. A second roughly 6 to 11 cycle PCR used barcoded and J-beta primers. Each cDNA molecule was tagged by a template-switch adaptor that had 12 random nucleotides. TCRdb re-called the 5' RACE reads with MiXCR, one entry per CDR3 protein. Of 980,000 or so distinct CDR3 sequences listed, about 48% were seen once; the top ten hold around an eighth. Aged about 6 to 100, donors were systemically healthy Caucasians from Russia. Drawing of peripheral blood yielded 8.5 to 10 milliliters from each donor. Broader study findings: Aged donors had fewer naive CD4+ cells and lower diversity than long-lived donors.

This chain uses TRBV5-1 with TRBJ2-3; 9 bases map to TRBD2. This receptor was obtained from a man aged 25-45 years in good health. Sequencing was carried out using blood. CDR3 loop: CASSFGTSTTDTQYF. CDR3 nucleotides: TGCGCCAGCAGCTTCGGGACTAGCACGACAGATACGCAGTATTTT.